This T cell receptor (beta chain) comes out of a study of persistence of HIV-infected CD4 T cells. For this clone: Its target is unknown.

Trimming removed 5 bases at V and 2 bases at J, with 13 bases between. The length of the CDR3 is 14 residues. CDR1 and CDR2 (germline): SQVTM, ANQGSEA. This nonspecific control used anti-CD3/anti-CD28 bead stimulation of CD4+ T cells. Sorting selected CD4+ T cells upregulating both CD40 ligand and CD69. Anti-CD28/CD49d costimulation, CD40-blocking antibody and enfuvirtide were given to CD8-depleted PBMCs for approximately 18 hours. This was the immunoSEQ version 4 assay in survey mode. Clones were read by immunoSEQ multiplex PCR, and TCRdb kept only the in-frame ones, dropping some. The sample lists more than 35,000 clones, over 80% seen once, with 1.3% in the top ten.

The sample was CD4+ T cells sorted from PBMCs after 18-hour stimulation, taken from a patient who received antiretroviral therapy. The source of this sequence is an adult man with HIV who was CMV-seropositive. The V call is TRBV29-1, the J call TRBJ2-1; D possibly corresponds to TRBD1 (5 bases). Written as DNA, the CDR3 is TGCAGCGTTAATGGGGCTCGTGCCTACAATGAGCAGTTCTTC. It encodes CSVNGARAYNEQFF.